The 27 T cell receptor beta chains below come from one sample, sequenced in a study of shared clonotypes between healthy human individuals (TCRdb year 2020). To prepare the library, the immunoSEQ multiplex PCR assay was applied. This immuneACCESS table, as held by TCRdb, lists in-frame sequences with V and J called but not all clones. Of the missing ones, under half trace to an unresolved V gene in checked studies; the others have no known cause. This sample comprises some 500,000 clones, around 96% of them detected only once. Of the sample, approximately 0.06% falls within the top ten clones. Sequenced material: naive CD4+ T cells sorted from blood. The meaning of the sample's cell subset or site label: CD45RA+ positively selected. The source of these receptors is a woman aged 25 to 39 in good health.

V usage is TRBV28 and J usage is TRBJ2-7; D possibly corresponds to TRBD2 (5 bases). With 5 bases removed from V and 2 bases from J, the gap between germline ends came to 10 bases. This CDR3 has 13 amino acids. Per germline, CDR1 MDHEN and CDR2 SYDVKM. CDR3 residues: CASSVNSAYEQYF. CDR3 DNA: TGTGCCAGCAGTGTAAATAGCGCCTACGAGCAGTACTTC.

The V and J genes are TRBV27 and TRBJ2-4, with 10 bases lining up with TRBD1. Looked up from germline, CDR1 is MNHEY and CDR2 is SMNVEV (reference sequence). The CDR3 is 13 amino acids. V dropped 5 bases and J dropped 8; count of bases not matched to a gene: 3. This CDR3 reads CASSKDRGDIQYF. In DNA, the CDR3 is TGTGCCAGCAGTAAGGACAGGGGGGACATTCAGTACTTC.

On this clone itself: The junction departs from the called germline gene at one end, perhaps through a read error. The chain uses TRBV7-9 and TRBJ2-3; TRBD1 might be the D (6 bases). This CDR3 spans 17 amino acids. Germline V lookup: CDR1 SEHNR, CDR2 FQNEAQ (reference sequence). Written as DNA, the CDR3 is TGTGCCAGCAGCCTAGCTTGGCAGGGGAGCTTCCCAGATACGCAGTATTTT. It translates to CASSLAWQGSFPDTQYF.

The CDR3: CASSGLAGPYEQYF. For the CDR3, the DNA is TGTGCCAGCAGTGGGCTAGCGGGACCCTACGAGCAGTACTTC. This sequence joins TRBV2 and TRBJ2-5; the match to TRBD2 covers 9 bases. The J call is in doubt because the DNA end fits TRBJ2-7 better. Germline CDR1 and CDR2: SNHLY and FYNNEI. The CDR3 totals 14 residues.

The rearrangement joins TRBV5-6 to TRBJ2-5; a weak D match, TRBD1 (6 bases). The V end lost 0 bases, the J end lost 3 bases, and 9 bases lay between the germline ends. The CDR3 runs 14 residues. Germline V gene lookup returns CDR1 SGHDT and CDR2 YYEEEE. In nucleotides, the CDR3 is TGTGCCAGCAGCTTGGCGTGGACAGAAGAGACCCAGTACTTC. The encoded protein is CASSLAWTEETQYF.

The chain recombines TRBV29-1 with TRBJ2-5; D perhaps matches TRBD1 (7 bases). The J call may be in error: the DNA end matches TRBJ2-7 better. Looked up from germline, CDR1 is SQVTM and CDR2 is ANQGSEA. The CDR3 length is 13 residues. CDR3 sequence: CSARTGGSYEQYF. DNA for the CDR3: TGCAGCGCCCGGACAGGAGGGTCCTACGAGCAGTACTTC.

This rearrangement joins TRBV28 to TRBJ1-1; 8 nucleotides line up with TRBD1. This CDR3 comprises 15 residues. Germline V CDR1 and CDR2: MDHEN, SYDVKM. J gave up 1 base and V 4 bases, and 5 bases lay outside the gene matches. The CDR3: CASSSTGGQNTEAFF. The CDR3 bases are TGTGCCAGCAGTTCCACAGGGGGACAGAACACTGAAGCTTTCTTT.

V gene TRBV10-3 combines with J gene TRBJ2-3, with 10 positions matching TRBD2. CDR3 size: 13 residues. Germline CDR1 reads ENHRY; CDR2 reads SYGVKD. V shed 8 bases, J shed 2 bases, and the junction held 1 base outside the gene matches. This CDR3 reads CAIGLAVTDTQYF. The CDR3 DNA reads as TGTGCCATCGGACTAGCGGTCACAGATACGCAGTATTTT.

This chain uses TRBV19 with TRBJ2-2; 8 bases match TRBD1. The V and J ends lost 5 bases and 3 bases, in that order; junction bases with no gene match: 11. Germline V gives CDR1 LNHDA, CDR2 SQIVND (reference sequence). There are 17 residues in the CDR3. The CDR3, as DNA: TGTGCCAGTAGTTACGCAGGGGGCGGGGTTGACACCGGGGAGCTGTTTTTT. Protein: CASSYAGGGVDTGELFF.

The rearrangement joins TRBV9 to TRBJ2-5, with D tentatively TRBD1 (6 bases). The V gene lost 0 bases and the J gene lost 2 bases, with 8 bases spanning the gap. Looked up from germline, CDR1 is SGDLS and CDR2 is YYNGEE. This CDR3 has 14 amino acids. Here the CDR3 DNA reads TGTGCCAGCAGCGTAGATCAGGGGCAAGAGACCCAGTACTTC. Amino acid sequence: CASSVDQGQETQYF.

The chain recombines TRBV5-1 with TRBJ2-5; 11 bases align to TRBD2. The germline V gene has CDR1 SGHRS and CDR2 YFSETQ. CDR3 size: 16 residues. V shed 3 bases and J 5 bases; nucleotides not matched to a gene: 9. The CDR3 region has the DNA TGCGCCAGCAGCTCGAAACTAGCGGGAGACGGGGAGACCCAGTACTTC. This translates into CASSSKLAGDGETQYF.

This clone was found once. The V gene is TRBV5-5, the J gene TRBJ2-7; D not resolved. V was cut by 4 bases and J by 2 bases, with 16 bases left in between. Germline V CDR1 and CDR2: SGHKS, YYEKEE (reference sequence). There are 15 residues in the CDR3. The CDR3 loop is CASSPTGVITYEQYF. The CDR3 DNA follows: TGTGCCAGCAGCCCGACGGGTGTTATTACCTACGAGCAGTACTTC.

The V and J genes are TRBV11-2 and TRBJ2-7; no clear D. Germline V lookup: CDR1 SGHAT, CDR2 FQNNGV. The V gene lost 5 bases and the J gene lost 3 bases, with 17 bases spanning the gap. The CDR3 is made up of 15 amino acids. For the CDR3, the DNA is TGTGCCAGCAGCACCGAGCCGGAAGTAAACTACGAGCAGTACTTC. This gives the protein CASSTEPEVNYEQYF.

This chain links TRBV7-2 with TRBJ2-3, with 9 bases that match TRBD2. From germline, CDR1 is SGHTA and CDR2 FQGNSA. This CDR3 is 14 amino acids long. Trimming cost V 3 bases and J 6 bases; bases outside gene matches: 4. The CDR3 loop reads CASSFGAGGDTQYF. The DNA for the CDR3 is TGTGCCAGCAGCTTTGGAGCGGGAGGCGATACGCAGTATTTT.

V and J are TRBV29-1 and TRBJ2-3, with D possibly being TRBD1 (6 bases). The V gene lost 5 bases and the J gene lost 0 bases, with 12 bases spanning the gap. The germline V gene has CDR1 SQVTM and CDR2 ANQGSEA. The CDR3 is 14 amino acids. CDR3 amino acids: CSVTTGYSTDTQYF. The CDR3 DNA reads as TGCAGCGTTACAACAGGGTATAGCACAGATACGCAGTATTTT.

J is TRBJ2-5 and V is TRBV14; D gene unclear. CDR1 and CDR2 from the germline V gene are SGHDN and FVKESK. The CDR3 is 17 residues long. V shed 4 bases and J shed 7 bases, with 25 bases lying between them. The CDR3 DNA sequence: TGTGCCAGCAGCCCCTATCTCCGACCACCTTATGAAGGGACCCAGTACTTC. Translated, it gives CASSPYLRPPYEGTQYF.

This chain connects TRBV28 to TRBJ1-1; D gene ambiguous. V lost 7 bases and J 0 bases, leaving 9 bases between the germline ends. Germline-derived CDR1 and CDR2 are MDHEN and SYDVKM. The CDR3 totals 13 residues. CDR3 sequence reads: CASTREMNTEAFF. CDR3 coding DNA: TGTGCCAGCACTAGAGAGATGAACACTGAAGCTTTCTTT.

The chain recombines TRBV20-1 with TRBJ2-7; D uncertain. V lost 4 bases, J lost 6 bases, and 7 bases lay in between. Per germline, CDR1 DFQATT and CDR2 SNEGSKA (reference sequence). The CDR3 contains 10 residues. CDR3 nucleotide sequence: TGCAGTGCTAAGAGTTCCGAGCAGTACTTC. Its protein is CSAKSSEQYF.

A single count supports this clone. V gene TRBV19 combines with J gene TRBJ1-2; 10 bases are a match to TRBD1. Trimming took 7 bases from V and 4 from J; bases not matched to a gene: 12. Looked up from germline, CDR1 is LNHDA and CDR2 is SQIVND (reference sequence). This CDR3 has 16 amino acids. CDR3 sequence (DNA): TGTGCCAGTAAACAATTTGGGACAGGGGATGGCTATGGCTACACCTTC. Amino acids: CASKQFGTGDGYGYTF.

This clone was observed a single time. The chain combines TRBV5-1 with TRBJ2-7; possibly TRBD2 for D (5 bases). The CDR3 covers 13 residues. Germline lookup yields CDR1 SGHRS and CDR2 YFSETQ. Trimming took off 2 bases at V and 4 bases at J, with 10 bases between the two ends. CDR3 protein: CASSFGLDYEQYF. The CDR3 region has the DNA TGCGCCAGCAGCTTCGGACTGGATTACGAGCAGTACTTC.

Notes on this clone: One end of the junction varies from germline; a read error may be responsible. CDR3 residues: CASSNRGTGTQYF. The CDR3 nucleotides read TGTGCCAGCAGCAACCGGGGCACAGGTACGCAGTATTTT. This rearrangement joins TRBV7-9 to TRBJ2-3; D possibly matches TRBD1 or TRBD2 (5 bases each). Germline CDR1 reads SEHNR; CDR2 reads FQNEAQ (reference sequence). CDR3 size: 13 residues.

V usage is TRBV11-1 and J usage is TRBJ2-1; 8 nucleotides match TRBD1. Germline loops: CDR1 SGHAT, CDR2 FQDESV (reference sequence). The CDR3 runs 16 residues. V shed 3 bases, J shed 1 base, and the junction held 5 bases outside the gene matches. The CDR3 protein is CASSFQGAISYNEQFF. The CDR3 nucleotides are TGTGCCAGCAGCTTCCAGGGGGCCATATCCTACAATGAGCAGTTCTTC.

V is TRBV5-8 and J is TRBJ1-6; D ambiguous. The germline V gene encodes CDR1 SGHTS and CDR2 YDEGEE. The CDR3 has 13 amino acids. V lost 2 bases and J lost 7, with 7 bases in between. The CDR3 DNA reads TGTGCCAGCAGCTTATTTGAAAATTCACCCCTCCACTTT. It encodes CASSLFENSPLHF.

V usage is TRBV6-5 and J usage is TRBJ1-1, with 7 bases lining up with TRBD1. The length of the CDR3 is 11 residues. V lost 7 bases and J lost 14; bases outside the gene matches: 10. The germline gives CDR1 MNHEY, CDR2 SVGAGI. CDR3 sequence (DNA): TGTGCCAGCAACTACCGGGACAGTTACTTCTTT. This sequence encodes CASNYRDSYFF.

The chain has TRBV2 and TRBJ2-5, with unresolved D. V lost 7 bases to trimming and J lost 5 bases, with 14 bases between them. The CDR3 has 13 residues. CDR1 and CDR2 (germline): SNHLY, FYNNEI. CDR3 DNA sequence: TGTGCCAGCACCGAATTCTCGGTGGAGACCCAGTACTTC. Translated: CASTEFSVETQYF.

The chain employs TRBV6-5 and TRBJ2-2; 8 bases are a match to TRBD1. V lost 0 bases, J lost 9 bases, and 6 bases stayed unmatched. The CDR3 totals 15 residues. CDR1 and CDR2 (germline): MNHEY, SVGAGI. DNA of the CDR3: TGTGCCAGCAGTTACTCCTTGGACAGGGTGTGGGAGCTGTTTTTT. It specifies CASSYSLDRVWELFF.

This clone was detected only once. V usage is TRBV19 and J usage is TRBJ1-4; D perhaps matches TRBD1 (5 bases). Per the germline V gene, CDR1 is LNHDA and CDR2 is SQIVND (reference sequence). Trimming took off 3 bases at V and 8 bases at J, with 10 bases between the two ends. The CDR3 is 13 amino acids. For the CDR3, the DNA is TGTGCCAGTAGTATGCAGGGACGAGAAAAACTGTTTTTT. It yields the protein CASSMQGREKLFF.